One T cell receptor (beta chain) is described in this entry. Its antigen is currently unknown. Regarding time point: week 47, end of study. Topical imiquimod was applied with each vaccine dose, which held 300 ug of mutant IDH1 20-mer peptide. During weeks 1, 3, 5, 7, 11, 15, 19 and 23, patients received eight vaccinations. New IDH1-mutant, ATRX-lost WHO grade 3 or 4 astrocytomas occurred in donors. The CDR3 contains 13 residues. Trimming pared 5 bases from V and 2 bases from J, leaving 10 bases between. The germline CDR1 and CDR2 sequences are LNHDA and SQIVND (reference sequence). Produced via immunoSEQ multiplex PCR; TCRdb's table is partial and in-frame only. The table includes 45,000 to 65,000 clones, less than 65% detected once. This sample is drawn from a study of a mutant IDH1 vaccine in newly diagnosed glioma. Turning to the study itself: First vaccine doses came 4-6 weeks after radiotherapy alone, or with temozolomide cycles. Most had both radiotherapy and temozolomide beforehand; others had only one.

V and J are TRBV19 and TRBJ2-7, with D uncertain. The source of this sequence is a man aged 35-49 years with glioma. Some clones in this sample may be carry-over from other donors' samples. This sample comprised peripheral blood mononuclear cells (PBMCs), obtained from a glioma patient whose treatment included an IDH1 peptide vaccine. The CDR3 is CASSLGNTYEQYF. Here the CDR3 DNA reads TGTGCCAGTAGTCTAGGCAACACCTACGAGCAGTACTTC.